These T cell receptor beta chains were read from a single sample in a study of CD8+ T cells in alopecia areata. The assay was immunoSEQ multiplex PCR, and TCRdb's table has in-frame clones only and misses some. The sample lists 60,000 to 85,000 clones, approximately 72% seen once, with 23% in the top ten. The sample consisted of CD8+ T cells sorted from blood, taken at week 24, from a patient treated with tofacitinib. The receptors were sampled from a human donor with alopecia areata. The CDR3 runs from the conserved cysteine through the conserved F or W. Fields, in order: CDR3 protein, J gene, V gene.

cdr3_aa: CASSQTGTGELFF
j_call: TRBJ2-2
v_call: TRBV7-9

cdr3_aa: CAYSGTGTEAFF
j_call: TRBJ1-1
v_call: TRBV30

cdr3_aa: CASSPLGRTNTEAFF
j_call: TRBJ1-1
v_call: TRBV27

cdr3_aa: CSVGRQGISYEQYF
j_call: .
v_call: TRBV29-1

cdr3_aa: CASSLTGGQDIQYF
j_call: TRBJ2-4
v_call: TRBV28

cdr3_aa: CASSYPQWNTEAFF
j_call: TRBJ1-1
v_call: TRBV7-9

cdr3_aa: CSVEWDSNYGYTF
j_call: TRBJ1-2
v_call: TRBV29-1

cdr3_aa: CASSVWTGDEQFF
j_call: TRBJ2-1
v_call: TRBV9

cdr3_aa: CASSLATAGATEAFF
j_call: TRBJ1-1
v_call: TRBV27

cdr3_aa: CASSSGLAGGGEQFF
j_call: TRBJ2-1
v_call: TRBV5-1

cdr3_aa: CASSLYHGPGTYEQYF
j_call: TRBJ2-7
v_call: TRBV5-1

cdr3_aa: CASSPGTGRSYEQYF
j_call: TRBJ2-7
v_call: TRBV19

cdr3_aa: CASSIISSGSSYEQYF
j_call: TRBJ2-7
v_call: TRBV19

cdr3_aa: CASSFGSGGLSYEQYF
j_call: TRBJ2-7
v_call: TRBV7-6

cdr3_aa: CSLRDWSYNEQFF
j_call: TRBJ2-1
v_call: TRBV29-1

cdr3_aa: CASSLGLVAKNIQYF
j_call: TRBJ2-4
v_call: TRBV5-6

cdr3_aa: CASSQSEGGGNQPQHF
j_call: TRBJ1-5
v_call: TRBV23-1

cdr3_aa: CASSSAWNTEAFF
j_call: TRBJ1-1
v_call: TRBV7-6

cdr3_aa: CASSLVGNQPQHF
j_call: TRBJ1-5
v_call: TRBV5-1

cdr3_aa: CASSFRLTSTDTQYF
j_call: TRBJ2-3
v_call: TRBV7-8

cdr3_aa: CASSVDGGEDTQYF
j_call: TRBJ2-3
v_call: TRBV9

cdr3_aa: CASSAEGLAGQETQYF
j_call: TRBJ2-5
v_call: TRBV9

cdr3_aa: CASRLYSYEQYF
j_call: TRBJ2-7
v_call: TRBV6-1

cdr3_aa: CASSQDLGSGYGYTF
j_call: TRBJ1-2
v_call: TRBV4-3

cdr3_aa: CASSQDRSGYGYTF
j_call: TRBJ1-2
v_call: TRBV4-3

cdr3_aa: CASSPSPKYEQYF
j_call: TRBJ2-7
v_call: TRBV11-2

cdr3_aa: CASSYLPGDTQYF
j_call: TRBJ2-3
v_call: TRBV5-1

cdr3_aa: CASSYANEQFF
j_call: TRBJ2-1
v_call: TRBV6-5

cdr3_aa: CASSLEGRLSTYF
j_call: TRBJ2-4
v_call: TRBV5-6

cdr3_aa: CASSLSSDLGQVQQETQYF
j_call: TRBJ2-5
v_call: TRBV7-9

cdr3_aa: CASRGAGEETQYF
j_call: TRBJ2-5
v_call: TRBV7-8

cdr3_aa: CASSEGSVSNQPQHF
j_call: TRBJ1-5
v_call: TRBV2

cdr3_aa: CASSPIGMSGVDTGELFF
j_call: TRBJ2-2
v_call: TRBV4-1

cdr3_aa: CASSPPLQGRTGELFF
j_call: TRBJ2-2
v_call: TRBV18

cdr3_aa: CASSSAGGRYFQFF
j_call: TRBJ2-1
v_call: TRBV6-5

cdr3_aa: CASSIKSSSYEQYF
j_call: TRBJ2-7
v_call: TRBV19

cdr3_aa: CASSQDSGGQTQYF
j_call: TRBJ2-5
v_call: TRBV4-3

cdr3_aa: CASSQLREIDTQYF
j_call: TRBJ2-3
v_call: TRBV4-1

cdr3_aa: CASSLAGLAYEQYF
j_call: TRBJ2-7
v_call: TRBV7-2

cdr3_aa: CASDRTVGITEAFF
j_call: TRBJ1-1
v_call: TRBV19

cdr3_aa: CASSDISNPNTGELFF
j_call: TRBJ2-2
v_call: TRBV25-1

cdr3_aa: CASSIGGELFF
j_call: TRBJ2-2
v_call: TRBV7-9

cdr3_aa: CASSDTGVNSPLHF
j_call: TRBJ1-6
v_call: TRBV6-4

cdr3_aa: CASSPGQRGGDTQYF
j_call: TRBJ2-3
v_call: TRBV18

cdr3_aa: CASSLGTGPQETQYF
j_call: TRBJ2-5
v_call: TRBV9

cdr3_aa: CASSHIGTVGGNQPQHF
j_call: TRBJ1-5
v_call: TRBV4-1

cdr3_aa: CASSIGLDTEAFF
j_call: TRBJ1-1
v_call: TRBV6-5

cdr3_aa: CASSDSGDHEQYF
j_call: TRBJ2-7
v_call: TRBV6-1

cdr3_aa: CASSLGARQETQYF
j_call: TRBJ2-5
v_call: TRBV5-6

cdr3_aa: CASSRGQLNTEAFF
j_call: TRBJ1-1
v_call: TRBV6-5

cdr3_aa: CASSQGRNWNTEAFF
j_call: TRBJ1-1
v_call: TRBV4-3

cdr3_aa: CASSFRDLNTDTQYF
j_call: TRBJ2-3
v_call: TRBV13

cdr3_aa: CASSSGPGLQHF
j_call: TRBJ1-5
v_call: TRBV7-9

cdr3_aa: CASSLEDGHTQYF
j_call: TRBJ2-3
v_call: TRBV7-8

cdr3_aa: CASSYELAGSYEQYF
j_call: TRBJ2-7
v_call: TRBV6-5

cdr3_aa: CASSYGQHYEQYF
j_call: TRBJ2-7
v_call: TRBV6-6

cdr3_aa: CASLIKRFPYEQYF
j_call: TRBJ2-7
v_call: TRBV5-6

cdr3_aa: CASSFVGSGREAFF
j_call: TRBJ1-1
v_call: TRBV7-9

cdr3_aa: CASSATNTGELFF
j_call: TRBJ2-2
v_call: TRBV7-9